Following are 18 T cell receptor beta chains from one sample sequenced in a study of T-cell reconstitution after alpha-beta-depleted transplantation in children. This sample's TCRbeta library carried unique molecular identifier barcodes. One entry per CDR3 protein, called by TCRdb with MiXCR from the PCR reads. This table holds hundreds of thousands of distinct CDR3 sequences, 15% to 20% found once. The sample here was PBMCs from the stem cell graft donor, taken from the stem cell graft. The receptors stem from a human donor who donated a stem cell graft to a child with acute lymphoblastic leukemia.

In this sample, this clonotype turned up a few times. The chain is built from TRBV20-1 and TRBJ2-1; the D gene could be TRBD1 or TRBD2 (5 bases each). This CDR3 is built from 15 residues. Germline V CDR1 and CDR2: DFQATT, SNEGSKA (reference sequence). Trimming removed 5 bases at V and 0 bases at J, with 14 bases between. The CDR3 is CSAANPGSSYNEQFF. CDR3 sequence (DNA): TGCAGTGCTGCGAACCCAGGGAGCTCCTACAATGAGCAGTTCTTC.

This clonotype was picked up a small number of times. The chain combines TRBV12-3 or TRBV12-4 with TRBJ1-1, with D tentatively TRBD1 (5 bases). The CDR3 runs to 13 residues. With 6 bases removed from V and 3 bases from J, the gap between germline ends came to 11 bases. The CDR3 is CASSPGPHTEAFF. In DNA, the CDR3 is TGTGCCAGCAGCCCAGGGCCTCACACTGAAGCTTTCTTT.

This clonotype has just a few counts. The gene calls are TRBV5-1 and TRBJ2-7; TRBD1 might be the D (6 bases). Looked up from germline, CDR1 is SGHRS and CDR2 is YFSETQ. Trimming stripped 2 bases from V and 4 bases from J, with 19 bases between. This CDR3 has 16 residues. DNA for the CDR3: TGCGCCAGCAGCTTAAGGAGCAGGGACAAACTATACGAGCAGTACTTC. Its translation: CASSLRSRDKLYEQYF.

This clonotype was seen a few times. The CDR3 nucleotides are TGCGCCAGCAGCCCTCGACAGGGAGTAGCCAAAAACATTCAGTACTTC. This encodes CASSPRQGVAKNIQYF. The chain employs TRBV5-1 and TRBJ2-4; 7 positions match TRBD1. The CDR3 sequence is 16 residues long. The germline V gene encodes CDR1 SGHRS and CDR2 YFSETQ. Germline trimming cut 4 bases from V and 0 bases from J; bases unmatched to any gene: 7. The full variable domain, in which reference TRBV5-1 and TRBJ2-4 provide the parts outside the CDR3, is KAGVTQTPRYLIKTRGQQVTLSCSPISGHRSVSWYQQTPGQGLQFLFEYFSETQRNKGNFPGRFSGRQFSNSRSEMNVSTLELGDSALYLCASSPRQGVAKNIQYFGAGTRLSVL.

This clonotype was seen more than once but under ten times. V usage is TRBV2 and J usage is TRBJ2-5, with TRBD2 as a possible D gene (6 bases). V dropped 6 bases and J dropped 5 bases, with 19 bases sitting between them. The V gene's germline CDR1 is SNHLY and CDR2 FYNNEI. The CDR3 totals 15 residues. The CDR3 nucleotides read TGTGCCAGCAGCGCTAGTACAGCGGCGGGGGAGACCCAGTACTTC. Its translation: CASSASTAAGETQYF.

This clonotype was counted between two and nine times. This sequence joins TRBV20-1 and TRBJ2-7; 7 nucleotides align to TRBD2. Unmatched junction bases numbered 11, after V lost 3 bases and J lost 3 bases. CDR1 is DFQATT and CDR2 is SNEGSKA in the germline V gene (reference sequence). The CDR3 sequence is 15 residues long. The chain's CDR3 is CSARDRDGGYYEQYF. In DNA form, the CDR3 reads TGCAGTGCTAGGGACCGGGACGGGGGGTACTACGAGCAGTACTTC.

This clonotype was counted between two and nine times. The chain has TRBV7-9 and TRBJ2-3, with TRBD2 matching 14 bases. The junction had 7 bases not matched to a gene; V was cut back by 5 bases and J by 3 bases. CDR3 length: 17 amino acids. The germline V gene encodes CDR1 SEHNR and CDR2 FQNEAQ (reference sequence). The CDR3 DNA follows: TGTGCCAGCAGCCCGATTCGGACTAGCGGGAGGACAGATACGCAGTATTTT. Amino acids: CASSPIRTSGRTDTQYF.

This chain links TRBV29-1 with TRBJ2-1, with 11 positions matching TRBD2. CDR1 is SQVTM, CDR2 ANQGSEA, per germline. The ends lost 6 bases at V and 6 bases at J; junction bases unmatched: 10. This CDR3 region has 15 residues. CDR3 residues: CSVTPGLAVINEQFF. The DNA of the CDR3 is TGCAGCGTGACGCCGGGACTAGCGGTTATCAATGAGCAGTTCTTC.

The CDR3 here is CASSQHGISPLHF. The CDR3 DNA sequence: TGCGCCAGCAGCCAGCACGGGATTTCACCCCTCCACTTT. V gene TRBV4-1 combines with J gene TRBJ1-6; unclear D gene. This CDR3 has 13 residues. V dropped 3 bases and J dropped 9 bases, with 9 bases sitting between them. CDR1 and CDR2 (germline): MGHRA, YSYEKL.

This clonotype was counted only a few times. The chain combines TRBV5-1 with TRBJ2-7; the match to TRBD1 covers 10 bases. V lost 0 bases to trimming and J lost 5 bases; unmatched junction nucleotides: 8. From germline, CDR1 is SGHRS and CDR2 YFSETQ. This CDR3 comprises 16 residues. The chain's CDR3 is CASSLERQGAIHEQYF. The CDR3 DNA reads as TGCGCCAGCAGCTTGGAGAGACAGGGGGCGATCCACGAGCAGTACTTC.

This clonotype showed up many times. The chain carries TRBV30 and TRBJ1-1; no definite D call. The CDR3 extends over 14 amino acids. Per the germline V gene, CDR1 is GTSNPN and CDR2 is SVGIG (reference sequence). Trimming removed 0 bases at V and 5 bases at J, with 13 bases between. DNA for the CDR3: TGTGCCTGGAGTGTAATCAGGTATCGAACTGAAGCTTTCTTT. It specifies CAWSVIRYRTEAFF.

This chain connects TRBV9 to TRBJ2-1; possible D gene TRBD2, 6 bases. Germline assignment: CDR1 SGDLS and CDR2 YYNGEE. The CDR3 contains 16 residues. V was clipped by 0 bases and J by 4 bases, with 14 bases between them. CDR3 in amino acids: CASSVGPGATYNEQFF. CDR3 coding DNA: TGTGCCAGCAGCGTAGGGCCGGGAGCGACTTACAATGAGCAGTTCTTC.

This chain joins TRBV24-1 and TRBJ2-3, with D perhaps TRBD2 (6 bases). Per germline, CDR1 KGHDR and CDR2 SFDVKD. Trimming left V 1 base short and J 3 bases short, with 16 bases between. This CDR3 is built from 17 residues. CDR3 region: CATSDFPSGLRTDTQYF. The CDR3, as DNA: TGTGCCACCAGTGATTTCCCCAGCGGGCTTAGGACAGATACGCAGTATTTT.

This clonotype showed up just a few times. The V gene is TRBV7-6, the J gene TRBJ2-7, with TRBD2 as a possible D gene (6 bases). Trimming shortened V by 3 bases and J by 5 bases, and 20 bases separated the two germline ends. The CDR3 covers 16 residues. The germline CDR1 and CDR2 sequences are SGHVS and FNYEAQ. In DNA form, the CDR3 reads TGTGCCAGCAGCTTGGGTGGCGGTGCGGGACTCAACGAGCAGTACTTC. This codes for CASSLGGGAGLNEQYF.

In its sample, this clonotype was seen a few times. CDR3 sequence reads: CASSDPGGLNTGELFF. DNA for the CDR3: TGTGCCAGCAGTGACCCCGGTGGACTGAACACCGGGGAGCTGTTTTTT. The V call is TRBV2, the J call TRBJ2-2; maybe TRBD2 (5 bases). The V gene lost 3 bases and the J gene lost 1 base, with 12 bases spanning the gap. This CDR3 region has 16 residues. CDR1 SNHLY and CDR2 FYNNEI come from the germline V gene.

This chain connects TRBV25-1 to TRBJ2-5; 10 bases fit TRBD1. V shed 8 bases and J 5 bases; nucleotides not matched to a gene: 8. Germline-derived CDR1 and CDR2 are MGHDK and SYGVNS. CDR3 length: 14 amino acids. CDR3 protein: CASLGTGVWETQYF. The CDR3 nucleotides are TGTGCCAGCCTGGGGACAGGGGTATGGGAGACCCAGTACTTC.

The V gene is TRBV2, the J gene TRBJ2-5, with TRBD2 identical over 9 bases. CDR3 length equals 15 residues. Per the germline V gene, CDR1 is SNHLY and CDR2 is FYNNEI. The trim removed 7 bases at V and 5 bases at J, leaving 11 bases unmatched. CDR3 coding DNA: TGTGCCAGCAATCACCGGACTAGCGATGGGGAGACCCAGTACTTC. It yields the protein CASNHRTSDGETQYF. Variable domain in full (rest from reference TRBV2 and TRBJ2-5): EPEVTQTPSHQVTQMGQEVILRCVPISNHLYFYWYRQILGQKVEFLVSFYNNEISEKSEIFDDQFSVERPDGSNFTLKIRSTKLEDSAMYFCASNHRTSDGETQYFGPGTRLLVL.

The chain carries TRBV5-1 and TRBJ2-1, with TRBD2 identical over 11 bases. CDR3 size: 15 residues. The trim removed 4 bases at V and 8 bases at J, leaving 8 bases unmatched. Germline CDR1 is SGHRS and CDR2 is YFSETQ. The CDR3 sequence is CASSLRSGRADEQFF. CDR3 DNA sequence: TGCGCCAGCAGCCTCCGTAGCGGGAGGGCCGATGAGCAGTTCTTC. Drawing the rest from reference TRBV5-1 and TRBJ2-1, the complete variable domain is KAGVTQTPRYLIKTRGQQVTLSCSPISGHRSVSWYQQTPGQGLQFLFEYFSETQRNKGNFPGRFSGRQFSNSRSEMNVSTLELGDSALYLCASSLRSGRADEQFFGPGTRLTVL.